What follows are 22 T cell receptor beta chains derived from one specimen sequenced in a study of beta chain features in type 1 diabetes (dated by TCRdb to the late 2010s). Results and caveats for the whole study, not just this receptor: A moderate but significant shortening of TCRB CDR3 length was observed in type 1 diabetes patients in all four CD4+ subsets.

Their specific antigens are unknown. To prepare the library, the immunoSEQ multiplex PCR assay was applied. The entire isolated RNA was reverse transcribed using the High Capacity cDNA Reverse Transcription Kit, and thus expressed TCRB transcripts were sequenced. The source is immuneACCESS, and TCRdb retained only in-frame sequences with V and J called. Part of the clones is not carried over; for the studies checked, unresolved V genes explain less than half of this, and the remainder is unexplained. The sample table shows 150,000 to 200,000 clones, and approximately 7.8% are seen once. Together, the top ten hold about 0.9% of the sample. Specimen: central memory CD4+ T cells from blood. The receptors were gathered from a woman aged 40 to 50 with type 1 diabetes.

The genes are TRBV5-6 and TRBJ1-2; D is unclear. The length of the CDR3 is 15 residues. The V and J ends lost 7 bases and 4 bases respectively, with 20 bases between them. Germline V CDR1 and CDR2: SGHDT, YYEEEE. CDR3 bases: TGTGCCAGCGGGCCCCAGGCGGGGAAGGCCTATGGCTACACCTTC. Translating gives CASGPQAGKAYGYTF.

V gene TRBV11-1 combines with J gene TRBJ1-3; 8 nucleotides line up with TRBD1. The J segment lost 1 base and the V segment lost 5 bases, leaving 13 bases of the junction unmatched. The CDR3 has 18 amino acids. Germline V gives CDR1 SGHAT, CDR2 FQDESV (reference sequence). CDR3 coding DNA: TGTGCCAGCAGCCGAAGGCCGATTGGACAGGGATCTGGAAACACCATATATTTT. Its translation: CASSRRPIGQGSGNTIYF.

This clone was counted only a few times. CDR3 sequence reads: CARTGLGKAFF. The CDR3 region has the DNA TGTGCCCGAACCGGTCTAGGCAAAGCTTTCTTT. The rearrangement uses TRBV30 and TRBJ1-1; D not resolved. CDR1 and CDR2 (germline): GTSNPN, SVGIG (reference sequence). The CDR3 totals 11 residues. The V gene lost 8 bases and the J gene lost 9 bases, with 16 bases spanning the gap.

This clone turned up a few times. The CDR3 region is CASSMGLQGISYGYTF. The DNA for the CDR3 is TGTGCCAGTAGTATGGGCCTACAGGGGATATCGTATGGCTACACCTTC. J is TRBJ1-2 and V is TRBV19; 7 nucleotides align to TRBD1. The CDR3 length is 16 residues. In germline, CDR1 is LNHDA, CDR2 SQIVND (reference sequence). With V trimmed by 3 bases and J by 5 bases, 12 bases remained unmatched.

This clone was seen only a few times. This chain joins TRBV28 and TRBJ2-7; 14 bases match TRBD2. V trimming: 6 bases; J trimming: 2 bases; junction bases outside the gene matches: 12. Per the germline V gene, CDR1 is MDHEN and CDR2 is SYDVKM. The CDR3 contains 18 residues. CDR3 region: CASRRLAGGPPPTYEQYF. CDR3 DNA sequence: TGTGCCAGCAGGAGACTAGCGGGAGGGCCTCCTCCAACCTACGAGCAGTACTTC.

This clone was detected a few times. V usage is TRBV7-9 and J usage is TRBJ2-1; 12 nucleotides agree with TRBD2. Germline CDR1 SEHNR, CDR2 FQNEAQ (reference sequence). CDR3 length: 15 residues. J lost 3 bases, V lost 5 bases, and 2 bases had no gene match. The CDR3 protein is CASSETSGSYNEQFF. The CDR3 DNA reads TGTGCCAGCAGCGAGACTAGCGGGAGCTACAATGAGCAGTTCTTC.

The chain links TRBV29-1 to TRBJ1-1; D gene ambiguous. The germline V gene has CDR1 SQVTM and CDR2 ANQGSEA. The CDR3 sequence is 13 residues long. V was cut by 1 base and J by 1 base, with 7 bases left in between. The CDR3 bases are TGCAGCGTTGAAGCACGGTCGAACACTGAAGCTTTCTTT. It translates to CSVEARSNTEAFF. Drawing the rest from reference TRBV29-1 and TRBJ1-1, the complete variable domain is SAVISQKPSRDICQRGTSLTIQCQVDSQVTMMFWYRQQPGQSLTLIATANQGSEATYESGFVIDKFPISRPNLTFSTLTVSNMSPEDSSIYLCSVEARSNTEAFFGQGTRLTVV.

This clone has just a few counts. The sample has other DNA sequences that encode this CDR3 too. The gene calls are TRBV5-1 and TRBJ2-5; D is unresolved. The germline V gene encodes CDR1 SGHRS and CDR2 YFSETQ. The CDR3 has 12 amino acids. The V and J ends lost 1 base and 3 bases respectively, with 4 bases between them. As DNA, the CDR3 is TGCGCCAGCAGCTTGAGCGAAGAGACCCAGTACTTC. Its protein is CASSLSEETQYF.

Points on this clone: Additional DNA sequences in this sample encode the identical CDR3. CDR3: CASSREETQYF. CDR3 DNA sequence: TGCGCCAGCAGCCGAGAAGAGACCCAGTACTTC. The chain couples TRBV5-1 to TRBJ2-5; D unresolved. Trimming took off 4 bases at V and 3 bases at J, with 4 bases between the two ends. CDR1 is SGHRS and CDR2 is YFSETQ in the germline V gene. The CDR3 runs to 11 residues.

This clone was seen a handful of times. As DNA, the CDR3 is TGTGCCAGCAGGCCAGGGGGATCCGGGGAGCTGTTTTTT. Translation: CASRPGGSGELFF. The chain combines TRBV2 with TRBJ2-2, with TRBD1 matching over 7 bases. The CDR3 spans 13 residues. The ends lost 6 bases at V and 6 bases at J; junction bases unmatched: 4. Germline V CDR1 and CDR2: SNHLY, FYNNEI.

The chain is built from TRBV10-3 and TRBJ2-7; 10 positions match TRBD1. Trimming cost V 1 base and J 0 bases; bases outside gene matches: 3. The CDR3 sequence is 16 residues long. The germline gives CDR1 ENHRY, CDR2 SYGVKD. For the CDR3, the DNA is TGTGCCATCAGTGAGTGGGGACAGGGGAGCTCCTACGAGCAGTACTTC. This codes for CAISEWGQGSSYEQYF.

This clone appeared many times. Distinct nucleotide sequences in the sample also encode this CDR3. V is TRBV7-3 and J is TRBJ1-1, with no clear D. The germline V and J ends were trimmed by 3 bases and 1 base, with 6 bases remaining between them. CDR1 SGHTA and CDR2 FQGTGA come from the germline V gene. The CDR3 loop spans 13 amino acids. Here the CDR3 DNA reads TGTGCCAGCAGCTTCCAGGCGAACACTGAAGCTTTCTTT. This translates into CASSFQANTEAFF. Full variable domain (outside the CDR3, taken from reference TRBV7-3 and TRBJ1-1): GAGVSQTPSNKVTEKGKYVELRCDPISGHTALYWYRQSLGQGPEFLIYFQGTGAADDSGLPNDRFFAVRPEGSVSTLKIQRTERGDSAVYLCASSFQANTEAFFGQGTRLTVV.

This clone was observed a few times. The J gene is TRBJ1-6, the V gene TRBV7-3; tentative D call: TRBD1 (5 bases). This CDR3 is built from 16 residues. V gave up 2 bases and J gave up 7 bases, with 15 bases separating them. Germline lookup yields CDR1 SGHTA and CDR2 FQGTGA. CDR3: CASSLEAPDSNSPLHF. CDR3 nucleotide sequence: TGTGCCAGCAGCTTAGAGGCTCCAGACAGCAATTCACCCCTCCACTTT.

The CDR3 DNA follows: TGTGCCAGCAGTTCCTCCAGACTAGCGAATGAGCAGTTCTTC. It specifies CASSSSRLANEQFF. V gene TRBV27 combines with J gene TRBJ2-1, with TRBD2 matching over 8 bases. Germline V lookup: CDR1 MNHEY, CDR2 SMNVEV (reference sequence). The CDR3 extends over 14 amino acids. Losses at the gene ends were 4 bases for V and 7 bases for J; bases not matched to a gene: 6.

This clone came up a few times. The gene calls are TRBV27 and TRBJ1-2; maybe TRBD1 (5 bases). Germline loops: CDR1 MNHEY, CDR2 SMNVEV (reference sequence). The CDR3 sequence is 14 residues long. Trimming took off 5 bases at V and 3 bases at J, with 13 bases between the two ends. CDR3 protein: CASSVAGTYYGYTF. The DNA for the CDR3 is TGTGCCAGCAGTGTCGCCGGGACTTACTATGGCTACACCTTC.

A few counts support this clone. The J gene is TRBJ2-7, the V gene TRBV29-1; 12 bases are shared with TRBD2. J gave up 9 bases and V 6 bases, and 9 bases lay outside the gene matches. CDR1 is SQVTM, CDR2 ANQGSEA, per germline. The CDR3 is 13 amino acids. Written as DNA, the CDR3 is TGCAGCGTAGAGACTAGCGGGAGAGACCCGCAGTACTTC. This translates into CSVETSGRDPQYF.

The V gene is TRBV14, the J gene TRBJ2-1; 7 bases match TRBD1. Germline CDR1 reads SGHDN; CDR2 reads FVKESK. The CDR3 has 15 residues. The V and J ends lost 4 bases and 7 bases, in that order; junction bases with no gene match: 10. The CDR3 here is CASSPDRATENEQFF. The CDR3 DNA reads TGTGCCAGCAGCCCCGACAGGGCTACCGAGAATGAGCAGTTCTTC.

The table lists this clone with a few counts. V and J are TRBV7-2 and TRBJ2-5; possibly TRBD1 for D (6 bases). The CDR3 extends over 13 amino acids. Trimming left V 5 bases short and J 3 bases short, with 10 bases between. Looked up from germline, CDR1 is SGHTA and CDR2 is FQGNSA. The DNA for the CDR3 is TGTGCCAGCAGCCCCGGACAGAAAGAGACCCAGTACTTC. Protein sequence: CASSPGQKETQYF.

This chain connects TRBV14 to TRBJ2-2; no firm D call. The germline V and J ends were trimmed by 4 bases and 5 bases, with 20 bases remaining between them. The CDR3 contains 17 residues. CDR1 and CDR2 from the germline V gene are SGHDN and FVKESK. The CDR3 spells CASSPLEGSPRTGELFF. The CDR3 coding sequence is TGTGCCAGCAGCCCCCTGGAAGGATCTCCGAGGACCGGGGAGCTGTTTTTT. Supplemented by reference TRBV14 and TRBJ2-2, the full variable domain reads EAGVTQFPSHSVIEKGQTVTLRCDPISGHDNLYWYRRVMGKEIKFLLHFVKESKQDESGMPNNRFLAERTGGTYSTLKVQPAELEDSGVYFCASSPLEGSPRTGELFFGEGSRLTVL.

This clone was recorded a few times. The J gene is TRBJ1-2, the V gene TRBV4-2, with 9 bases lining up with TRBD1. Germline V gene lookup returns CDR1 LGHNA and CDR2 YNFKEQ. CDR3 length equals 14 residues. Trimming at V came to 5 bases and at J to 2 bases, leaving 3 bases not matched to a gene. The CDR3 is CASSSGQGNYGYTF. The CDR3 region has the DNA TGTGCCAGCAGCAGCGGACAGGGGAACTATGGCTACACCTTC.

This chain joins TRBV5-1 and TRBJ2-5; tentative D call: TRBD1 (5 bases). Germline loops: CDR1 SGHRS, CDR2 YFSETQ. The CDR3 is 13 amino acids. V lost 4 bases, J lost 4 bases, and 11 bases lay in between. CDR3 coding DNA: TGCGCCAGCAGCCCGACAGCACGAGAGACCCAGTACTTC. Translation gives CASSPTARETQYF.

Many counts were recorded for this clone. The J gene is TRBJ2-1, the V gene TRBV11-3; 8 bases map to TRBD1. With V trimmed by 5 bases and J by 5 bases, 14 bases remained unmatched. Germline V gene data show CDR1 as SGHNT and CDR2 as YENEEA. This CDR3 region has 17 residues. The DNA of the CDR3 is TGTGCCAGCAGCGCCGACCTCAGACAGGGGAGGAACAATGAGCAGTTCTTC. It is translated as CASSADLRQGRNNEQFF. Together with reference TRBV11-3 and TRBJ2-1, the CDR3 gives the full variable domain: EAGVVQSPRYKIIEKKQPVAFWCNPISGHNTLYWYLQNLGQGPELLIRYENEEAVDDSQLPKDRFSAERLKGVDSTLKIQPAELGDSAVYLCASSADLRQGRNNEQFFGPGTRLTVL.